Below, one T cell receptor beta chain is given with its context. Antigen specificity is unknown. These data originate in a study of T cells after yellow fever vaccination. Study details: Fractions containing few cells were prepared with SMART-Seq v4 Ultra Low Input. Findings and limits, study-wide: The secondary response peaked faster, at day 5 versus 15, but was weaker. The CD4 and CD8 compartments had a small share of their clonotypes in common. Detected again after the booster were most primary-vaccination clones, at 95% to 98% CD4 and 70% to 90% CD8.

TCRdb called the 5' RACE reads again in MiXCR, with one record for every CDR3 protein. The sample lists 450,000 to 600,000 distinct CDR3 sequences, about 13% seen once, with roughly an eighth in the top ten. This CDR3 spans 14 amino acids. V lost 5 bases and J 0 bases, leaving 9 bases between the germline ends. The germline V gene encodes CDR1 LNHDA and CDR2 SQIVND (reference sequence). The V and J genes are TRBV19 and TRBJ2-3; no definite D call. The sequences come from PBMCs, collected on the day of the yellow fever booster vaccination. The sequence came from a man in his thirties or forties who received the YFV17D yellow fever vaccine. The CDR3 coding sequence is TGTGCCAGTAGTCGCCTGAGTAGCACAGATACGCAGTATTTT. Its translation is CASSRLSSTDTQYF.